The 23 T cell receptor beta chains presented below share a single source sample, sequenced in a study of identical twins. TCRdb used MiXCR to reprocess the 5' RACE reads, holding one entry per CDR3 protein. This sample carries hundreds of thousands of distinct CDR3 sequences, roughly 18% of them seen once, and the ten largest clones take under 15%. This sample also appeared in a second study, on T cells expressing NK-cell markers.

Sequencing was done on a sample of PBMCs. These receptors were obtained from a woman aged 18-29 years in good health.

The chain recombines TRBV11-3 with TRBJ1-1; no definite D call. CDR1 SGHNT and CDR2 YENEEA come from the germline V gene. The CDR3 runs 15 residues. The ends were cut back, 5 bases at V and 0 bases at J, with 13 bases in the middle. DNA for the CDR3: TGTGCCAGCAGCCACCTGAGTGGGTTGAACACTGAAGCTTTCTTT. It translates to CASSHLSGLNTEAFF.

The V call is TRBV29-1, the J call TRBJ2-1; 8 bases map to TRBD2. V shed 5 bases, J shed 4 bases, and the junction held 4 bases outside the gene matches. The length of the CDR3 is 13 residues. Germline V gene data show CDR1 as SQVTM and CDR2 as ANQGSEA. CDR3: CSVYERGYNEQFF. CDR3 nucleotide sequence: TGCAGCGTTTACGAGCGGGGGTACAATGAGCAGTTCTTC.

This rearrangement joins TRBV5-1 to TRBJ1-1; 7 bases line up with TRBD1. Germline values: CDR1 SGHRS, CDR2 YFSETQ. The CDR3 is made up of 15 amino acids. The J segment lost 0 bases and the V segment lost 4 bases, leaving 6 bases of the junction unmatched. CDR3 DNA sequence: TGCGCCAGCAGCCTTTGGGACAGCTTGAACACTGAAGCTTTCTTT. This sequence encodes CASSLWDSLNTEAFF.

This chain uses TRBV29-1 with TRBJ2-7; possibly TRBD1 for D (5 bases). The CDR3 runs to 13 residues. The V gene lost 7 bases and the J gene lost 0 bases, with 13 bases spanning the gap. Germline V gene lookup returns CDR1 SQVTM and CDR2 ANQGSEA. CDR3 DNA: TGCAGCGGTAGGACACCTTCCTCCTACGAGCAGTACTTC. Amino acid sequence: CSGRTPSSYEQYF.

The V call is TRBV29-1, the J call TRBJ2-3, with 7 positions matching TRBD2. Germline CDR1 SQVTM, CDR2 ANQGSEA. The CDR3 covers 14 residues. V was clipped by 5 bases and J by 1 base; unmatched bases: 6. In DNA, the CDR3 is TGCAGCGTTAGCGGGGCCCTCGGCACAGATACGCAGTATTTT. Translated, it gives CSVSGALGTDTQYF.

There are a few counts of this clonotype. The chain combines TRBV6-5 with TRBJ2-1; 7 bases align to TRBD1. The germline V gene has CDR1 MNHEY and CDR2 SVGAGI. This CDR3 comprises 12 residues. The V gene end was trimmed by 8 bases and the J gene end by 8 bases; junction bases not matched to a gene: 6. CDR3 DNA sequence: TGTGCCAGCTCCCGACAGGGAGATGAGCAGTTCTTC. This codes for CASSRQGDEQFF.

The CDR3 here is CASSARWGGYTDTQYF. The CDR3 region has the DNA TGTGCCAGCAGCGCCCGGTGGGGGGGCTACACAGATACGCAGTATTTT. The chain links TRBV6-1 to TRBJ2-3, with D possibly TRBD2 on 7 matching bases. The V gene's germline CDR1 is MNHNS and CDR2 SASEGT. The CDR3 covers 16 residues. The V gene lost 6 bases and the J gene lost 2 bases, with 18 bases spanning the gap.

The V gene is TRBV6-1, the J gene TRBJ2-6, with TRBD1 matching 7 bases. CDR1 MNHNS and CDR2 SASEGT come from the germline V gene. V was clipped by 6 bases and J by 0 bases; unmatched bases: 5. The CDR3 contains 16 residues. The CDR3 region is CASRVTGSSGANVLTF. The CDR3 DNA reads as TGTGCCAGCAGGGTGACAGGGAGCTCTGGGGCCAACGTCCTGACTTTC.

This chain joins TRBV5-1 and TRBJ2-2; no clear D gene. CDR3 size: 15 residues. Trimming pared 1 base from V and 1 base from J, leaving 8 bases between. The germline gives CDR1 SGHRS, CDR2 YFSETQ. In DNA, the CDR3 is TGCGCCAGCAGCTTGAACGGGTTGAACACCGGGGAGCTGTTTTTT. As protein: CASSLNGLNTGELFF.

As for this clonotype: One end of the junction varies from germline; a read error may be responsible. The V gene is TRBV5-1, the J gene TRBJ2-3, with D tentatively TRBD1 (5 bases). The CDR3 covers 13 residues. Germline assignment: CDR1 SGHRS and CDR2 YFSETQ. CDR3 sequence (DNA): TGCGCCAGCAGCTTGGCCCTATCCCAAACAGGATCTTTT. Translating gives CASSLALSQTGSF.

V and J are TRBV5-1 and TRBJ2-1; the D gene is possibly TRBD2 (5 bases). V was trimmed by 1 base and J by 6 bases, leaving 14 bases between them. Germline CDR1 and CDR2: SGHRS and YFSETQ. The CDR3 extends over 15 amino acids. This CDR3 reads CASSLHGGVGNEQFF. DNA of the CDR3: TGCGCCAGCAGCTTGCATGGAGGTGTAGGCAATGAGCAGTTCTTC.

This clonotype was counted a few times. The chain employs TRBV19 and TRBJ2-5; D remains ambiguous. Trimming removed 2 bases at V and 1 base at J, with 8 bases between. Germline lookup yields CDR1 LNHDA and CDR2 SQIVND (reference sequence). This CDR3 has 14 amino acids. The CDR3 DNA sequence: TGTGCCAGTAGTATAAGGAACAGCCAAGAGACCCAGTACTTC. Protein: CASSIRNSQETQYF.

This clonotype turned up a few times. The V and J genes are TRBV2 and TRBJ2-1; 7 bases line up with TRBD1. This CDR3 region has 14 residues. Trimming removed 6 bases from V and 9 bases from J; junction bases left unmatched: 11. Germline CDR1 is SNHLY and CDR2 is FYNNEI. The CDR3 sequence is CASRGQPLHSEQFF. The CDR3, as DNA: TGTGCCAGCAGGGGACAGCCACTCCACAGTGAGCAGTTCTTC.

This clonotype showed up just a few times. This chain uses TRBV20-1 with TRBJ1-1; D is ambiguous. The CDR3 consists of 12 residues. Germline V lookup: CDR1 DFQATT, CDR2 SNEGSKA (reference sequence). V lost 2 bases, J lost 5 bases, and 9 bases lay in between. CDR3 loop: CSARPGSTEAFF. CDR3 coding DNA: TGCAGTGCTAGACCCGGCTCAACTGAAGCTTTCTTT.

This clonotype was seen only a few times. This sequence joins TRBV12-5 and TRBJ2-1; 10 nucleotides agree with TRBD1. This CDR3 is built from 18 residues. With 1 base clipped from V and 6 bases from J, the junction kept 12 bases outside the gene matches. The V gene's germline CDR1 is LGHNT and CDR2 FRNRAP. The CDR3 sequence is CASGLGGYGTGVSNEQFF. CDR3 DNA sequence: TGTGCTAGTGGTTTGGGAGGCTACGGGACAGGGGTGTCCAATGAGCAGTTCTTC.

The V and J genes are TRBV7-9 and TRBJ2-3, with 8 bases identical to TRBD2. The V segment lost 7 bases and the J segment 5 bases; nucleotides outside the gene matches: 14. This CDR3 spans 16 amino acids. In germline, CDR1 is SEHNR, CDR2 FQNEAQ (reference sequence). The CDR3 DNA reads TGTGCCAGCACACCAGGAAGCGCGGGAGGAGGAGATACGCAGTATTTT. Translation: CASTPGSAGGGDTQYF.

This clonotype appeared a single time. The chain is built from TRBV7-2 and TRBJ2-3; D may be TRBD1 (5 bases). The CDR3 has 15 residues. Germline V gives CDR1 SGHTA, CDR2 FQGNSA. The ends were cut back, 2 bases at V and 4 bases at J, with 13 bases in the middle. The CDR3 loop is CASSLFQGTPDTQYF. For the CDR3, the DNA is TGTGCCAGCAGCTTATTCCAGGGTACGCCAGATACGCAGTATTTT. The whole variable domain, remainder taken from reference TRBV7-2 and TRBJ2-3, is GAGVSQSPSNKVTEKGKDVELRCDPISGHTALYWYRQSLGQGLEFLIYFQGNSAPDKSGLPSDRFSAERTGGSVSTLTIQRTQQEDSAVYLCASSLFQGTPDTQYFGPGTRLTVL.

This chain joins TRBV11-2 and TRBJ2-7; D gene unclear. Germline CDR1 and CDR2: SGHAT and FQNNGV. V lost 3 bases, J lost 2 bases, and 8 bases lay in between. This CDR3 contains 13 residues. The CDR3 here is CASSLSSTYEQYF. For the CDR3, the DNA is TGTGCCAGCAGCTTGAGTTCGACCTACGAGCAGTACTTC.

The table lists this clonotype with a count of one. J is TRBJ2-3 and V is TRBV11-2; D unresolved. Germline V lookup: CDR1 SGHAT, CDR2 FQNNGV. The CDR3 spans 15 residues. V dropped 2 bases and J dropped 0 bases, with 9 bases sitting between them. In DNA form, the CDR3 reads TGTGCCAGCAGCTTAACACTTCCGAGCACAGATACGCAGTATTTT. Translated: CASSLTLPSTDTQYF.

The rearrangement joins TRBV5-1 to TRBJ2-5; possible D gene TRBD2, 6 bases. The CDR3 has 16 amino acids. Germline V gene lookup returns CDR1 SGHRS and CDR2 YFSETQ. Trimming removed 0 bases from V and 1 base from J, with 13 bases in between. CDR3 nucleotide sequence: TGCGCCAGCAGCTTGGCCCCGGGGGTAGGCCAAGAGACCCAGTACTTC. This gives the protein CASSLAPGVGQETQYF.

This clonotype was found a few times. The J gene is TRBJ2-3, the V gene TRBV5-6; D tentatively reads TRBD1 or TRBD2 (5 bases each). The CDR3 loop spans 14 amino acids. CDR1 is SGHDT, CDR2 YYEEEE, per germline. The ends were cut back, 1 base at V and 8 bases at J, with 14 bases in the middle. CDR3 bases: TGTGCCAGCAGCTTGTCAGGGAGTTCTACTACGCAGTATTTT. This sequence encodes CASSLSGSSTTQYF.

V usage is TRBV20-1 and J usage is TRBJ2-1; TRBD2 matches 10 bases. The CDR3 loop spans 13 amino acids. Germline lookup yields CDR1 DFQATT and CDR2 SNEGSKA (reference sequence). V lost 4 bases, J lost 5 bases, and 2 bases stayed unmatched. The CDR3 loop is CSATSGRDNEQFF. The CDR3, as DNA: TGCAGTGCTACTAGCGGGAGAGACAATGAGCAGTTCTTC.

The chain couples TRBV12-5 to TRBJ2-3, with D possibly matching TRBD2 (5 bases). Germline V gene lookup returns CDR1 LGHNT and CDR2 FRNRAP. This CDR3 is built from 13 residues. V shed 0 bases and J shed 6 bases, with 7 bases lying between them. The CDR3 DNA sequence: TGTGCTAGTGGTTTGGTAACGGGGGATACGCAGTATTTT. Translating it yields CASGLVTGDTQYF.